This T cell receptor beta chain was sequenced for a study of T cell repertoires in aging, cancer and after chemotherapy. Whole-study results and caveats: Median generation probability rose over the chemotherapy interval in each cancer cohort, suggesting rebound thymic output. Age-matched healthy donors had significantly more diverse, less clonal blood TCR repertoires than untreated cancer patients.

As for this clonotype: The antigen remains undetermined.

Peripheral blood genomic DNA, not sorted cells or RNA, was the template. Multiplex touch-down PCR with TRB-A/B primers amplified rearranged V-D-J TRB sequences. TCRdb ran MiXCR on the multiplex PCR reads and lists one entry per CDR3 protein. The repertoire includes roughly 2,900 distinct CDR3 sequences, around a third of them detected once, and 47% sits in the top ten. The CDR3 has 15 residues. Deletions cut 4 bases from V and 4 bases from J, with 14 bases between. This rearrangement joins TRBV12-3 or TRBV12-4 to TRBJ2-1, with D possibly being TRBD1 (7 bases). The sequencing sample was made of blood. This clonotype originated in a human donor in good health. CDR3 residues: CASSSRQGGYNEQFF. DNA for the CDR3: TGTGCCAGCAGTTCGCGGCAGGGGGGTTACAATGAGCAGTTCTTC.